This T cell receptor (beta chain) is drawn from a study of regulatory T cells in long-lasting Graves disease (dated by TCRdb to 2020 to 2022). About the study as a whole: Newly diagnosed Graves' disease patients had taken antithyroid drugs for less than 3 months. Patients with persistent Graves' disease were compared with patients with newly diagnosed Graves' disease using TCR sequencing and RNA sequencing of peripheral blood. The study was registered as a clinical trial and conducted in China. A total of 33 samples underwent TCR sequencing, from around 13 patients with persistent Graves' disease and 20 or so patients with newly diagnosed Graves' disease. General findings and caveats noted by the study authors: The small sample size was acknowledged by the authors as a limitation that may reduce accuracy. Persistent Graves' disease patients showed lower TCR Shannon entropy and fewer highly expanded clones than newly diagnosed patients, suggesting clonal expansion. Sequencing and analysis were limited to the TCR beta chain. Peripheral blood alone was examined, since thyroid tissue, which constituted the primary lesion, could not be accessed. TRBV28, TRBJ1-2 and TRBJ2-5 were preferentially used in persistent disease, while TRBV20-1 and TRBJ2-1 were favored in newly diagnosed disease. A larger number of public clonotypes was shared among persistent patients (around 3,000) than among newly diagnosed patients (roughly 1,000).

The table lists this clonotype with many counts. Which antigen it targets is not known. No base quality values were provided; no much bigger clone lies one nucleotide off. Library prep was done by multiplex PCR. Sequencer: Illumina HiSeq 4000. iRepertoire HTBI primers and Arm-PCR amplification of CDR3 regions were used to construct TCR beta libraries. PCR products were gel purified before sequencing. From the authors' description of their analysis: A total of 62 TRBV and about 13 TRBJ segments were identified across samples and were used for gene usage analysis of CDR3 amino acid clonotypes. COPE and FqMerger were used to merge filtered high-quality paired reads into contigs. Contigs were aligned with BLAST to IMGT TRBV, TRBD and TRBJ reference genes, and CDR3 was defined per IMGT. Any clonotype with a frequency above 0.1% was counted as a highly expanded clone. Shannon entropy was used to measure repertoire diversity, and the Gini coefficient was used to measure V-J evenness. A clonotype found in more than one individual was treated as public. In-frame beta chains were kept once TCRdb had trimmed the public reads at Q25 with fastp and called clones with MiXCR. Here each entry gathers all rows of one CDR3 protein and keeps the most common genes and DNA. The V and J calls, along with clone size, are taken from TCRdb and not from the paper's own processing. Across this sample there are a few hundred thousand distinct CDR3 sequences, with around an eighth seen only once. In total, the top ten clones hold roughly a tenth of the sample.

The intended sense of this specimen's time point label: newly diagnosed GD, antithyroid drugs for less than 3 months. For both TCR sequencing and RNA sequencing, RNA was extracted from PBMCs in TRIzol. The diagnosis of Graves' disease was made according to American Thyroid Association guidelines. Recruitment of patients was carried out at an endocrinology department in Xi'an, China. Each patient gave approximately 8.8 milliliters of peripheral blood, collected in an EDTA anticoagulant tube. Ficoll Paque Plus density gradient separation was used to isolate PBMCs, and no additional T cell sorting was done. RNA quality was checked with an Agilent 2100 Bioanalyzer and agarose gel, and concentration with a NanoDrop 2000. The CDR3 sequence holds 15 residues, the cysteine and phenylalanine included. Left in the record is the CDR3 DNA by itself, 45 bases read in frame from the first base. The germline V gene encodes CDR1 SGDLS and CDR2 YYNGEE. The junction shows trimming of 0 bases on V and 2 bases on J, plus 12 bases between the germline ends.

This sample also belongs to another study, concerning T cells in Graves' hyperthyroidism and ophthalmopathy. The second paper further reports: Graves' hyperthyroidism was defined as stable when no progression to ophthalmopathy occurred over 18 months of follow-up. Hyperthyroidism patients were newly diagnosed, with disease duration under 2 months, and aged 18 to 65 years. Any patient with an uncontrolled infection, another autoimmune disease, pregnancy or lactation was excluded. Clinical symptoms, serum thyroxine and TRAb, thyroid ultrasound, and orbital computed tomography formed the basis for the diagnoses. The TCR CDR3 was subjected to a first round of RT-PCR using the HTBI primer set and the Qiagen OneStep RT-PCR kit. Most expanded thyroid clonotypes (frequency above 0.001) were also found in blood, which suggests that blood repertoires may mirror thyroid immune responses. In cross-validation, a model built on a 13 V-J signature told ophthalmopathy apart from stable hyperthyroidism with 85% to 90% sensitivity and roughly 82% specificity, and in testing the same model reached 80%/75%. During validation, the model predicted progression to ophthalmopathy a median of about 6.3 months ahead of onset, with approximately 71% sensitivity and 72% to 85% specificity. A discovery cohort of roughly 100 patients, 43 with Graves' ophthalmopathy and roughly 59 with stable Graves' hyperthyroidism, was used to find distinguishing TCR V-J signatures. An independent validation cohort of some 18 hyperthyroidism patients and approximately 17 patients who later progressed to ophthalmopathy tested prospective prediction of ophthalmopathy. The approximately 97 discovery patients were randomly divided into training and test sets at a 7:3 ratio. The study also compared thyroid tissue and blood T-cell repertoires from 6 or 7 Graves' hyperthyroidism patients. After sampling, hyperthyroidism patients received methimazole starting at 30 mg daily, and ophthalmopathy patients received high-dose intravenous methylprednisolone. A second multiplex PCR round built the libraries, followed by size selection and purification. Sequencing of the libraries was done on an Illumina HiSeq2000 using paired-end 100 bp reads. SOAPnuke was used to process the raw data, with reads discarded if the reads contained adapters or uncalled bases, had a mean Phred below 15, or lacked an exact constant-primer or identifier match. High-quality paired reads were merged using COPE v1.2.5, and each unique nucleotide sequence was defined as a clonotype. MiTCR v1.1 was used to align the clonotypes against IMGT TRBV, TRBD and TRBJ reference segments. The analysis was restricted to V-J combinations with a frequency above 0.0001, which together covered approximately 99% of the repertoires. The TCS score was defined as F50 (clonal expansion) divided by E x V (chaos), with BLOSUM62-based TCRdist calculated between CDR3 peptides within each V-J. Welch's t-statistics and random forest reduced just over 500 V-J features to 13, which were used in a naive Bayes classifier (R e1071). Sample size was not statistically predetermined, and investigators were not blinded to group allocation. According to the paper, TCR Vbeta CDR3 sequencing was carried out on 135 peripheral blood samples, which came from 40 to 45 ophthalmopathy, about 75 hyperthyroidism and 17 progressor patients.

This TCR came from a man younger than 45 with Graves disease. Donor details come from another sample of the same person, matched by shared clones. The material was peripheral blood mononuclear cells (PBMCs), obtained at new diagnosis, from a patient treated with antithyroid drugs. The receptor chain draws on TRBV9 and TRBJ2-7, with no confident D gene call. The sequenced DNA is TGTGCCAGCAGCGTAGACGCAGTGGCTACCTACGAGCAGTACTTC. Its protein product is CASSVDAVATYEQYF.